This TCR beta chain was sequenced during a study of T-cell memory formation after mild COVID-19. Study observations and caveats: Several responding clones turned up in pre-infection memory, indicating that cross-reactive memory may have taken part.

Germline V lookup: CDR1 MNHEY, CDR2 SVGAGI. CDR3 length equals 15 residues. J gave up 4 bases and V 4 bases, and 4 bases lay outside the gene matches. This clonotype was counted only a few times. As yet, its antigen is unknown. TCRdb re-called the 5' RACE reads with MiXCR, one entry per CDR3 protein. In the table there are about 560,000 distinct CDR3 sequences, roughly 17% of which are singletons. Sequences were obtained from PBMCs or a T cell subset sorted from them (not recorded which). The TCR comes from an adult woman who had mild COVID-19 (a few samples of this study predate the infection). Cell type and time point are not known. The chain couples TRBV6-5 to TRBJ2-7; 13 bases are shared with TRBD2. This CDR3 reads CASSWTSGSRYEQYF. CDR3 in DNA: TGTGCCAGCAGTTGGACTAGCGGGAGTAGGTACGAGCAGTACTTC.